This TCR beta chain originates from a study of T cells in women clearing cervical HPV infection. The CDR3 runs to 16 residues. Germline CDR1 is MNHEY and CDR2 is SVGEGT. With respect to this clone: The germline gene is not matched at one end of the junction; a read error may be the cause. Read coverage stops 3 residues before the CDR3 terminus; the germline J gene supplies the remainder.

Sequencing used immunoSEQ multiplex PCR; TCRdb keeps in-frame clones, though not all of them. The table for this sample gives 30,000 to 35,000 clones. The clonotype was recovered from a woman between 18 and 69 years old with a cervical HPV16 infection that either progressed to CIN3+ or cleared (not recorded which). The chain joins TRBV6-2 or TRBV6-3 to TRBJ2-3; 8 bases align to TRBD1. Sequences were obtained from blood buffy coat. The CDR3 spells CASSYNRQGASETQYF. The sequenced part of the CDR3 DNA is TGTGCCAGCAGTTACAATCGGCAGGGGGCCTCAGAGACG.